This T cell receptor beta chain was sequenced for a study of blood T cell repertoires in COVID-19. Background on the study: Samples came from the United States, Italy and Spain, spanning acute and convalescent COVID-19.

Participant age was roughly 18 to 100 years, and participants resided in about two dozen US areas. Donors were grouped by their self-reported clinical history. Original handling: For nucleated cells, counts were estimated from reference gene primer amplification. Method: immunoSEQ multiplex PCR; TCRdb's copy keeps in-frame clones and lacks some. V, J and clone size were drawn from that table, and D and trimming were deduced from the DNA. The sample carries about 270,000 clones, approximately 90% recorded once. In its sample, this clone was seen a few times. Germline CDR1 and CDR2: ENHRY and SYGVKD. Between the trimmed V and J ends, which lost 3 bases and 2 bases, there was a span of 9 bases. The CDR3 is made up of 14 amino acids.

This clonotype was obtained from a woman aged 25-40 years with acute COVID-19. Sequenced sample: PBMCs or T cells enriched from blood (not recorded which). This rearrangement joins TRBV10-3 to TRBJ2-3; D might be TRBD2 (5 bases). CDR3 in amino acids: CAISEEGHTDTQYF. The CDR3 DNA is TGTGCCATCAGTGAAGAGGGTCACACAGATACGCAGTATTTT.